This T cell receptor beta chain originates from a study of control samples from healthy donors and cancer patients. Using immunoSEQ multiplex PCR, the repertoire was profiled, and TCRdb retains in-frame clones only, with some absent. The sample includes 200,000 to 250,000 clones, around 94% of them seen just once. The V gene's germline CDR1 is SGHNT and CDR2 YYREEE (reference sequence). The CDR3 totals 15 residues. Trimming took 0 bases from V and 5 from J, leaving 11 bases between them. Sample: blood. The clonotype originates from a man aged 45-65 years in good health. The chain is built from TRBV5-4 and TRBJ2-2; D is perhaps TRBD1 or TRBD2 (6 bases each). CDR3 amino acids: CASSLDPGATGELFF. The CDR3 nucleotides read TGTGCCAGCAGCTTGGATCCGGGGGCGACCGGGGAGCTGTTTTTT.